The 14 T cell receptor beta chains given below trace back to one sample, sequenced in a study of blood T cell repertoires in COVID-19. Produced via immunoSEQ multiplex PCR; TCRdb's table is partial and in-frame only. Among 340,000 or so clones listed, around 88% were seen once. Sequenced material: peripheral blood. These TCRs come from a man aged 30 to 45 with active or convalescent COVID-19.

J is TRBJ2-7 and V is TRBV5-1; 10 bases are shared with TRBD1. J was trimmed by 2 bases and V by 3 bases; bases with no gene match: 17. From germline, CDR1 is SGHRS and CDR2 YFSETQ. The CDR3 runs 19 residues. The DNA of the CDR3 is TGCGCCAGCAGCTCCTATATACCGGGACAGGGGACGGGACCCTACGAGCAGTACTTC. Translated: CASSSYIPGQGTGPYEQYF.

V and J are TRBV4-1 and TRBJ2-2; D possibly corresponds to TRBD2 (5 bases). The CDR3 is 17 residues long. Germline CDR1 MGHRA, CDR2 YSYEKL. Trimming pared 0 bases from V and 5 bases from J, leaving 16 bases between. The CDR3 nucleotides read TGCGCCAGCAGCCAAGATCGGTATCAGAGGAGGACCGGGGAGCTGTTTTTT. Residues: CASSQDRYQRRTGELFF.

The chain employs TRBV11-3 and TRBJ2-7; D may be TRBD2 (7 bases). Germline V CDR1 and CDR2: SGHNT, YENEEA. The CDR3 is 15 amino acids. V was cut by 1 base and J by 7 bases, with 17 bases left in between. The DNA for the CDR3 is TGTGCCAGCAGCTTAGTACGGGGGGCGAGGGGAGAGCAGTACTTC. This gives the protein CASSLVRGARGEQYF.

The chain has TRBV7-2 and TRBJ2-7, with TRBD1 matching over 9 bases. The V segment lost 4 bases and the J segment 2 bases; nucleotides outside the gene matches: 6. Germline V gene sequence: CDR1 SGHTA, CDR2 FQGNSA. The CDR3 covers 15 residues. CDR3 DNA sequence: TGTGCCAGCAGCTACTCCGGGACAGGGACCTACGAGCAGTACTTC. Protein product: CASSYSGTGTYEQYF.

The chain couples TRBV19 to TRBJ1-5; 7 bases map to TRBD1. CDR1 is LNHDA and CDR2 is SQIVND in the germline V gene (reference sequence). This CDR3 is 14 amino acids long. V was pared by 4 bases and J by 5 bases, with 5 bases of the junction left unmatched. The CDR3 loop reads CASSTTGIDQPQHF. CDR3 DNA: TGTGCCAGTAGTACGACAGGGATAGATCAGCCCCAGCATTTT.

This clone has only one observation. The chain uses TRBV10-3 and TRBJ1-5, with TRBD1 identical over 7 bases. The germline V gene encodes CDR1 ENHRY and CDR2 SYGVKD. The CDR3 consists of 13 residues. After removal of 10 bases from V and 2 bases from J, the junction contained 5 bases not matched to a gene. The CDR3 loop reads CASRGTRNQPQHF. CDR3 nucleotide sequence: TGTGCCAGCAGGGGGACTCGCAATCAGCCCCAGCATTTT.

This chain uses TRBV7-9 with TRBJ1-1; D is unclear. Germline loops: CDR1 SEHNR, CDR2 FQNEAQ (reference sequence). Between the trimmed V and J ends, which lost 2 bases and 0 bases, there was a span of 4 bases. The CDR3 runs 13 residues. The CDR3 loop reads CASSLQMNTEAFF. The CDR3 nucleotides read TGTGCCAGCAGCTTACAAATGAACACTGAAGCTTTCTTT.

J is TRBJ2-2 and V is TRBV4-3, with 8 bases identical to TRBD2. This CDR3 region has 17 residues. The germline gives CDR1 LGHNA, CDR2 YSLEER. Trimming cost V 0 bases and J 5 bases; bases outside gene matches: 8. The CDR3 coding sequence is TGCGCCAGCAGCCAAGATTTACCGGGGGGGTATACCGGGGAGCTGTTTTTT. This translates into CASSQDLPGGYTGELFF.

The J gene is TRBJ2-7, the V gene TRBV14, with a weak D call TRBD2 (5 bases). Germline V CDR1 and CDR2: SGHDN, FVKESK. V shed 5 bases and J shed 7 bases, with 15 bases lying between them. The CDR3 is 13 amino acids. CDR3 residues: CASSWGAGWEQYF. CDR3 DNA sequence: TGTGCCAGCAGCTGGGGAGCCGGGTGGGAGCAGTACTTC.

The chain's CDR3 is CASSGLAAPWETQYF. In DNA, the CDR3 is TGTGCCAGCAGCGGACTAGCGGCGCCATGGGAGACCCAGTACTTC. This chain links TRBV7-7 with TRBJ2-5; TRBD2 aligns across 10 bases. The germline V gene has CDR1 SSHAT and CDR2 FNYEAQ (reference sequence). This CDR3 contains 15 residues. V dropped 5 bases and J dropped 5; count of bases not matched to a gene: 8.

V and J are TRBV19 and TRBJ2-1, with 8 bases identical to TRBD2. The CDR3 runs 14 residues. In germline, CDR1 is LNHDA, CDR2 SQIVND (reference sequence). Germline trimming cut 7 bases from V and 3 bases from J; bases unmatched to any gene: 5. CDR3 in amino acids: CASKRSGGYNEQFF. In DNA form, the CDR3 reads TGTGCCAGTAAACGGAGCGGGGGCTACAATGAGCAGTTCTTC.

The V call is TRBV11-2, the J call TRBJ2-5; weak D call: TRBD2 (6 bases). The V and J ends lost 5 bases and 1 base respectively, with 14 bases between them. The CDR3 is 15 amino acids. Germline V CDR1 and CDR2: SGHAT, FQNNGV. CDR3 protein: CASSPPAGTQETQYF. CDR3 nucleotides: TGTGCCAGCAGCCCTCCTGCGGGGACCCAAGAGACCCAGTACTTC.

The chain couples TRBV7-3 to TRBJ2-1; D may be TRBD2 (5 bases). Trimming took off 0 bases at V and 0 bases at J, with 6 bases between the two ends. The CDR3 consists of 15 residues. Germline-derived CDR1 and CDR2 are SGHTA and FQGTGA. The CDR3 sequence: CASSLTEASYNEQFF. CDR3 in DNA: TGTGCCAGCAGCTTAACGGAGGCCTCCTACAATGAGCAGTTCTTC.

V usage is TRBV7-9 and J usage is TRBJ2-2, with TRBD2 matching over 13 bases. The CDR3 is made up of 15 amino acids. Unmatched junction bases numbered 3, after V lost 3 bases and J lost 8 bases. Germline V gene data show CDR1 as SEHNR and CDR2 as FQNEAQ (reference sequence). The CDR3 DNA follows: TGTGCCAGCAGCTTGACTAGCGGGAGGAGGGGGGAGCTGTTTTTT. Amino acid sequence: CASSLTSGRRGELFF.